The text below deals with one T cell receptor beta chain. The CDR3 extends over 15 amino acids. V lost 2 bases to trimming and J lost 10 bases; unmatched junction nucleotides: 8. Germline V CDR1 and CDR2: LGHDT, YNNKEL (reference sequence). The data were taken from a study of blood T cell repertoires in COVID-19. Original analysis: For nucleated cells, counts were estimated from reference gene primer amplification. The protocol was immunoSEQ multiplex PCR, while the TCRdb copy is restricted to in-frame clones and leaves out a portion. The V and J calls and clone size are taken from that table; D and trimming were inferred from the DNA. The sample has approximately 220,000 clones, around 87% seen once; the top ten hold around 16%. The study recruited people aged about 18 to 95 years across around 23 US areas. A COVID-19 case was met by exposed participants within 2 weeks before study entry.

Source material: PBMCs or T cells enriched from blood (not recorded which). The chain links TRBV3-1 (or the pseudogene TRBV3-2) to TRBJ2-1; 10 positions match TRBD1. The clonotype was recovered from a man aged 25-45 years who had been exposed to COVID-19. CDR3: CASSQSATGGSEQFF. Written as DNA, the CDR3 is TGTGCCAGCAGCCAATCCGCGACAGGGGGCAGCGAGCAGTTCTTC.